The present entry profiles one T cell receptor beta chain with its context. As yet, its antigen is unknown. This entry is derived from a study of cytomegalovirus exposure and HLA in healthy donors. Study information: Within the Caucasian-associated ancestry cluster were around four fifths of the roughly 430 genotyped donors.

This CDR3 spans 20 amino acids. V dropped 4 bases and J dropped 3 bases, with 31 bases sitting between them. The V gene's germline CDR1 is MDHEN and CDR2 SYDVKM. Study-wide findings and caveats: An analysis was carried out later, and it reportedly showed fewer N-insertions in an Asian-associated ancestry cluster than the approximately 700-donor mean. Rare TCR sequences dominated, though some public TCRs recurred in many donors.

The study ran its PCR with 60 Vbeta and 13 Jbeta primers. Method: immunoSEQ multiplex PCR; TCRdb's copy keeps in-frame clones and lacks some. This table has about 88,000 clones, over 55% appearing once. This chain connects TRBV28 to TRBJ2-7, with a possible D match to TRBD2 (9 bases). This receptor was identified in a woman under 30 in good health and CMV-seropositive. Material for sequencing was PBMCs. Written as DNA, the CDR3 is TGTGCCAGCAGTTCAATCGGGACAGGCCATTTCACAGCGGGAGGCTACGAGCAGTACTTC. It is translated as CASSSIGTGHFTAGGYEQYF. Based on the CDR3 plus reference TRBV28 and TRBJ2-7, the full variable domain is DVKVTQSSRYLVKRTGEKVFLECVQDMDHENMFWYRQDPGLGLRLIYFSYDVKMKEKGDIPEGYSVSREKKERFSLILESASTNQTSMYLCASSSIGTGHFTAGGYEQYFGPGTRLTVT.